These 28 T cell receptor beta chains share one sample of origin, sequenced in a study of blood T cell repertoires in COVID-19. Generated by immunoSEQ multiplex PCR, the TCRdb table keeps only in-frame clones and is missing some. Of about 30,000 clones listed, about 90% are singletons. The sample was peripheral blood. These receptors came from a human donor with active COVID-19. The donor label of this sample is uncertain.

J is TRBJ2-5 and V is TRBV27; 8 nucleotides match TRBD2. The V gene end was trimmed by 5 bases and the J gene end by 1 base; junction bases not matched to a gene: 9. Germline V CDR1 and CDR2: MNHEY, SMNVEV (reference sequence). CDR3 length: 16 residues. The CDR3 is CASSPPSGGGQETQYF. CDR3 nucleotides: TGTGCCAGCAGTCCCCCGAGCGGGGGAGGCCAAGAGACCCAGTACTTC.

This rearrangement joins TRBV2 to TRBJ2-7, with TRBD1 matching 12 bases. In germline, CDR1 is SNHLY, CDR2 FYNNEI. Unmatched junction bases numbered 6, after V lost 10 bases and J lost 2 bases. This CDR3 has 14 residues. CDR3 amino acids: CATLGQGATYEQYF. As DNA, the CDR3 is TGTGCCACCCTGGGACAGGGGGCTACCTACGAGCAGTACTTC.

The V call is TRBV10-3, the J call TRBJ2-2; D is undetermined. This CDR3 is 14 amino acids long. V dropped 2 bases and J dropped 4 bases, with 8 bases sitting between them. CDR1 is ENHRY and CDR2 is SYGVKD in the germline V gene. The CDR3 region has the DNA TGTGCCATCAGTGAGCTCGGTGCCACCGGGGAGCTGTTTTTT. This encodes CAISELGATGELFF.

The CDR3 protein is CSASSQGSGELFF. The CDR3 DNA reads as TGCAGTGCTAGTTCTCAGGGGTCCGGGGAGCTGTTTTTT. This chain uses TRBV20-1 with TRBJ2-2; D is perhaps TRBD1 (6 bases). Trimming took 3 bases from V and 6 from J, leaving 11 bases between them. There are 13 residues in the CDR3. Germline CDR1 is DFQATT and CDR2 is SNEGSKA (reference sequence).

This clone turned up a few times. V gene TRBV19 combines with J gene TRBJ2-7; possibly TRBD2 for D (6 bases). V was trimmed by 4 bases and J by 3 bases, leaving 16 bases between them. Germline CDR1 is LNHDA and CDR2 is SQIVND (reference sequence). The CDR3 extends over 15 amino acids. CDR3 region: CASSTELARNYEQYF. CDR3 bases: TGTGCCAGTAGTACAGAGCTAGCGAGAAACTACGAGCAGTACTTC.

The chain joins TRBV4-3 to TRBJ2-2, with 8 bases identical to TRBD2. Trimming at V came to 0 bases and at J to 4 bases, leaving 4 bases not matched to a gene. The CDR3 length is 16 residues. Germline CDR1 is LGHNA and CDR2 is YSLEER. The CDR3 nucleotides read TGCGCCAGCAGCCAAGACGGGGGGGCCGGCACCGGGGAGCTGTTTTTT. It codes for CASSQDGGAGTGELFF.

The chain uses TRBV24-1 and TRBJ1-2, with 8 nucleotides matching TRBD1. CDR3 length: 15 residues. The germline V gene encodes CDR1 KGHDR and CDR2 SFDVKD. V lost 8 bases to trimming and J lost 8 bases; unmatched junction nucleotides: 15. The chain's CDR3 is CATNQAGGAPGGYTF. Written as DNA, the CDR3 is TGTGCCACCAATCAGGCAGGGGGCGCGCCGGGAGGCTACACCTTC.

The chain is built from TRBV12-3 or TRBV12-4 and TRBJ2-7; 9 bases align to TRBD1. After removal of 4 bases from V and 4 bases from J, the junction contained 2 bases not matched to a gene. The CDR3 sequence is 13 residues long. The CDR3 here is CASSSGTGYEQYF. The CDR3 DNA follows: TGTGCCAGCAGTTCCGGGACAGGGTACGAGCAGTACTTC.

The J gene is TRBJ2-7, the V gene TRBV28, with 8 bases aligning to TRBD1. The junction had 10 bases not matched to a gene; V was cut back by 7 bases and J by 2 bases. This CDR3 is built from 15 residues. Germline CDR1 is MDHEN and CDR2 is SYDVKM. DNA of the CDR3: TGTGCCAGCACCTTTATCGGGACAGGCCCCTACGAGCAGTACTTC. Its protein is CASTFIGTGPYEQYF.

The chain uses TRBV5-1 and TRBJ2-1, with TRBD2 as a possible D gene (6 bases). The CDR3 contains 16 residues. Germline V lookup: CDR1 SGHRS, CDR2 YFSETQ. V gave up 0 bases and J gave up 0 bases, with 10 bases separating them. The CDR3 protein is CASSLAGRDSYNEQFF. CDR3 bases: TGCGCCAGCAGCTTGGCCGGGCGGGACTCCTACAATGAGCAGTTCTTC. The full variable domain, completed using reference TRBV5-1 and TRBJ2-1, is KAGVTQTPRYLIKTRGQQVTLSCSPISGHRSVSWYQQTPGQGLQFLFEYFSETQRNKGNFPGRFSGRQFSNSRSEMNVSTLELGDSALYLCASSLAGRDSYNEQFFGPGTRLTVL.

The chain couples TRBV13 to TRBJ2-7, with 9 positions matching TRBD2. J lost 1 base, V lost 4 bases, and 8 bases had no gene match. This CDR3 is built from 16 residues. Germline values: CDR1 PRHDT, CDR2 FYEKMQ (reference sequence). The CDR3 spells CASSSIAGARSYEQYF. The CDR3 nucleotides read TGTGCCAGCAGCTCCATAGCGGGGGCCCGTTCCTACGAGCAGTACTTC.

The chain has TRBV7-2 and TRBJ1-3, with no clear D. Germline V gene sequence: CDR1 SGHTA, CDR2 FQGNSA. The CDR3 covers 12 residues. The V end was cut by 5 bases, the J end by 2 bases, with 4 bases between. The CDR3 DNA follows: TGTGCCAGCAGCCCTCCTGGAAACACCATATATTTT. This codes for CASSPPGNTIYF.

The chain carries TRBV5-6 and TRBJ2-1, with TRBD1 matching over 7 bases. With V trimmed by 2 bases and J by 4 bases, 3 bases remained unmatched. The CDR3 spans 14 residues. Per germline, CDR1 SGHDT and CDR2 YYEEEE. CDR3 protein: CASSFGTDYNEQFF. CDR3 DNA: TGTGCCAGCAGCTTCGGGACAGATTACAATGAGCAGTTCTTC.

The CDR3 DNA is TGTGCCAGCAGCCAGGACAGGAGAGAGCAGTACTTC. The encoded protein is CASSQDRREQYF. The chain combines TRBV7-2 with TRBJ2-7, with TRBD1 matching 7 bases. J lost 7 bases, V lost 5 bases, and 5 bases had no gene match. The V gene's germline CDR1 is SGHTA and CDR2 FQGNSA. This CDR3 contains 12 residues.

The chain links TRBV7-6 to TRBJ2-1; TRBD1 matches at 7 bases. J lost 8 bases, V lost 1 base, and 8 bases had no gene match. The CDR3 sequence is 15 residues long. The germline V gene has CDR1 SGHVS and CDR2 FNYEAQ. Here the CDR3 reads CASSLVGGASHEQFF. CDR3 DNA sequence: TGTGCCAGCAGCTTAGTAGGGGGCGCCTCCCATGAGCAGTTCTTC.

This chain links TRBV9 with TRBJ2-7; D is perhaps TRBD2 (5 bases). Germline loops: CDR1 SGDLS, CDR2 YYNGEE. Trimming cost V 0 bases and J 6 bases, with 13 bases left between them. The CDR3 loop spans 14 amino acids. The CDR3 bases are TGTGCCAGCAGCGTAGGAACGGGAAGGGCCGAGCAGTACTTC. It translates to CASSVGTGRAEQYF.

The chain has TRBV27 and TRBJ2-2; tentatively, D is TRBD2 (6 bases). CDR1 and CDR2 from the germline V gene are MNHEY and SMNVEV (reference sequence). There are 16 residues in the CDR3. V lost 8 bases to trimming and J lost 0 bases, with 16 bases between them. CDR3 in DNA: TGTGCCAGCTCTTTCGACGGGAGAACGAACACCGGGGAGCTGTTTTTT. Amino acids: CASSFDGRTNTGELFF.

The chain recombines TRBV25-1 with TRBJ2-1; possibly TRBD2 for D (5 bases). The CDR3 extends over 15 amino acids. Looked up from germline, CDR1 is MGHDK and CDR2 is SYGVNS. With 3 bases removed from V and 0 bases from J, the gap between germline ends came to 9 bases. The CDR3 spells CASSDSGSSYNEQFF. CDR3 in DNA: TGTGCCAGCAGTGACAGCGGAAGCTCCTACAATGAGCAGTTCTTC.

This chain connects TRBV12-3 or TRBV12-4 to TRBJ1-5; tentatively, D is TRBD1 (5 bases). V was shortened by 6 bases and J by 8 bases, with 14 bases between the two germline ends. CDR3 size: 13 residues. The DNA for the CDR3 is TGTGCCAGCAGGCCCTGGGGAGGGGAGCCCCAGCATTTT. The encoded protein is CASRPWGGEPQHF.

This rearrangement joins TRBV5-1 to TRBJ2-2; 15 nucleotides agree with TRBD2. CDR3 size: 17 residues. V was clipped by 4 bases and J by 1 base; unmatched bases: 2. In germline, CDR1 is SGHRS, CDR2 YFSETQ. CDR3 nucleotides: TGCGCCAGCAGCGCGGGACTAGCGGGAGGGAACACCGGGGAGCTGTTTTTT. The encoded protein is CASSAGLAGGNTGELFF.

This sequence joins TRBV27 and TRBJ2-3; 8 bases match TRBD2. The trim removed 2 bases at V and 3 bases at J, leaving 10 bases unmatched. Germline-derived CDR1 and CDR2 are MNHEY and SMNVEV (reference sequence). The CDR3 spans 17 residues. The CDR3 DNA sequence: TGTGCCAGCAGTTTAACTAGCGGCCCCCTAGGGACAGATACGCAGTATTTT. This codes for CASSLTSGPLGTDTQYF.

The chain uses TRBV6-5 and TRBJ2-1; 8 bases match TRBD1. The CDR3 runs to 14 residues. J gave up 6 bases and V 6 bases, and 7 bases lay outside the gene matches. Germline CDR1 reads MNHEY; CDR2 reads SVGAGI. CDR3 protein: CASRPGQGSNEQFF. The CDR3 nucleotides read TGTGCCAGCAGACCCGGACAGGGTTCCAATGAGCAGTTCTTC.

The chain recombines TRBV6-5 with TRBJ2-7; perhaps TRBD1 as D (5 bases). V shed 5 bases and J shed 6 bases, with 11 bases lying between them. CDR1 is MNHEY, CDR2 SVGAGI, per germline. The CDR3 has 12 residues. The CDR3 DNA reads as TGTGCCAGCAGTCGCCGACAGAGCGAGCAGTACTTC. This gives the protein CASSRRQSEQYF.

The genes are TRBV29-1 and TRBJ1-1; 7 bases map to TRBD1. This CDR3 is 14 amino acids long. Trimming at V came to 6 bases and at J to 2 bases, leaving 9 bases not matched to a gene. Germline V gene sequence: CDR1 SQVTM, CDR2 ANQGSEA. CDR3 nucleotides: TGCAGCGTAGCGCTCAGGGGGATAAACACTGAAGCTTTCTTT. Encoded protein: CSVALRGINTEAFF.

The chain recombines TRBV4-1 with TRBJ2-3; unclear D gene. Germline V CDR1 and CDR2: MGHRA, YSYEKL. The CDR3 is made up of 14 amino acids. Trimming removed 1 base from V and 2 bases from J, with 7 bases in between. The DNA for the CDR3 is TGCGCCAGCAGCCAAGCACAGACCACAGATACGCAGTATTTT. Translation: CASSQAQTTDTQYF.

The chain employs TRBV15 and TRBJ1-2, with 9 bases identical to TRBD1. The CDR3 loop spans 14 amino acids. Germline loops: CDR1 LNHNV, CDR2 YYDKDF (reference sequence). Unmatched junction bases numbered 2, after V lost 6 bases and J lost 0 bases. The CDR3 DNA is TGTGCCACCAGGAGGACAGGGGCTAACTATGGCTACACCTTC. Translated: CATRRTGANYGYTF.

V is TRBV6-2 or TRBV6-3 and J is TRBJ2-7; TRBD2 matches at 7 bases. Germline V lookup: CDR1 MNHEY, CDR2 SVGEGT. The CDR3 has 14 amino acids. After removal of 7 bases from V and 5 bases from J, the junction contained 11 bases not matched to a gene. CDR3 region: CASIPNGGIDEQYF. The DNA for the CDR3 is TGTGCCAGCATCCCTAACGGGGGGATCGACGAGCAGTACTTC.

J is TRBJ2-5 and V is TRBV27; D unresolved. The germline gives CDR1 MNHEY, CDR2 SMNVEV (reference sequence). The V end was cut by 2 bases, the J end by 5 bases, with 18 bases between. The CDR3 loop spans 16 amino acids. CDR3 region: CASSLGARRSSETQYF. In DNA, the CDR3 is TGTGCCAGCAGTTTAGGAGCTAGGCGCTCCTCCGAGACCCAGTACTTC.